The rows below give T cell receptor beta chains drawn from one sample of a study of T cell responses to AZD1222 COVID-19 vaccine. This table comes from immunoSEQ multiplex PCR, and its TCRdb copy is limited to in-frame clones, with some not included. This table has roughly 130,000 clones, almost 95% appearing once. Source: peripheral blood, taken on day 0 of AZD1222 vaccination. All receptors come from an adult in good health. CDR3s leave out the opening cysteine and the closing phenylalanine or tryptophan. The size entry is marked missing in some rows and otherwise reads once, few, many or a size class.

J,V,length,size,CDR3
TRBJ1-6,TRBV19,11,-,ASSMGAVSPLH
TRBJ2-2,TRBV9,11,-,ASSVAPPGELF
TRBJ2-2,TRBV4-1,15,-,ASSQLGQGMNTGELF
TRBJ1-6,TRBV11-2,13,-,ASSEPGQGASHLH
TRBJ2-1,TRBV19,13,-,ASSRLAGGYNEQF
TRBJ2-1,TRBV6-5,13,-,ASRKGTGGRGEQF
TRBJ2-7,TRBV14,12,once,ASSRWTADYEQY
TRBJ2-1,TRBV18,14,-,ASSPRLAGEYNEQF
TRBJ1-4,TRBV12-3/TRBV12-4,11,-,ASGGRANEKLF
TRBJ2-2,TRBV2,13,-,ASCAKGANTGELF
TRBJ1-1,TRBV9,12,-,ASSVGAKNTEAF
TRBJ1-4,TRBV6-1,16,-,ASSETALYGATNEKLF
TRBJ2-2,TRBV7-9,16,-,ASSSTTVLTLNTGELF
TRBJ2-3,TRBV24-1,17,-,ATALGRVPTSGRADTQY
TRBJ1-4,TRBV19,13,-,ASSPGGTTNEKLF
TRBJ2-1,TRBV3-1/TRBV3-2,11,-,ASSLDYYNEQF
TRBJ1-1,TRBV18,13,-,ASSPPGGENTEAF
TRBJ2-1,TRBV9,13,-,ASSAGQGDNHEQF
TRBJ1-2,TRBV27,13,-,ASSKFGELNYGYT
TRBJ1-5,TRBV6-5,13,once,ASSTGTGGNQPQH
TRBJ2-7,TRBV4-1,13,-,ASSQEGAGSYEQY
TRBJ1-5,TRBV18,12,-,ASSLSGGNQPQH
TRBJ2-5,TRBV11-3,11,-,ASSLGEQETQY
TRBJ1-4,TRBV28,15,few,ASSQLPAAGIDEKLF
TRBJ2-3,TRBV30,11,once,AWSIGGTDTQY
TRBJ1-1,TRBV10-3,12,once,AISGGQGFTEAF
TRBJ2-1,TRBV7-8,13,few,ASSHGTLGYNEQF
TRBJ1-2,TRBV25-1,12,-,ASRETGTAYGYT
TRBJ2-1,TRBV11-2,11,-,ASSLEAGAEQF
TRBJ1-5,TRBV6-2/TRBV6-3,11,-,ASSPPREGAQH
TRBJ1-5,TRBV28,13,-,ASSLVSGRKQPQH
TRBJ2-3,TRBV18,12,-,ASSPRTGPDTQY
TRBJ2-6,TRBV2,13,-,ASSARRSGANVLT
TRBJ1-4,TRBV19,14,-,ASNRGPPRTNEKLF
TRBJ2-3,TRBV9,16,-,ASSVTSGEGHGTDTQY
TRBJ1-4,TRBV7-2,13,-,ASSLMGGAGEKLF
TRBJ1-6,TRBV5-1,17,-,ASSLNPGSSAVYNSPLH
TRBJ1-1,TRBV19,10,once,ASSILSGEAF
TRBJ2-1,TRBV2,15,-,ASKEGMRRPSYNEQF
TRBJ1-3,TRBV11-2,13,few,ASSRNRDSGNTIY
TRBJ1-3,TRBV6-5,12,-,ASSGTLAGNTIY
TRBJ1-2,TRBV5-5,12,-,ASSSWGGYYGYT
TRBJ1-6,TRBV9,11,-,ASSVAWDSPLH
TRBJ1-1,TRBV6-5,9,-,ASTMGTEAF
TRBJ2-5,TRBV7-2,11,-,ASSSLRVETQY
TRBJ2-7,TRBV6-5,13,-,ASSYTRGSSYEQY
TRBJ1-4,TRBV27,11,-,ASSLSPPEKLF
TRBJ1-2,TRBV6-1,14,-,ASSDSGQDPSYGYT
TRBJ1-5,TRBV19,15,-,ASSIGSSGAVVQPQH
TRBJ1-4,TRBV3-1/TRBV3-2,11,-,ASSRRGGEKLF
TRBJ1-3,TRBV27,13,-,ASSLSYFSGNTIY
TRBJ2-2,TRBV24-1,13,-,ATSDFRGFTGELF
TRBJ1-1,TRBV5-4,11,-,ASSSRQSTEAF
TRBJ1-2,TRBV5-1,12,-,ASNGDRGYGGYT
TRBJ1-1,TRBV12-5,13,-,ASGLGTGENTEAF
TRBJ2-5,TRBV18,11,once,ASSPTDQETQY
TRBJ1-2,TRBV21-1,17,-,ASSKRKDRDRVEDYGYT
TRBJ1-2,TRBV6-6,13,-,ASSPGQGSNYGYT
TRBJ2-5,TRBV7-6,14,-,ASSLAPPAPQETQY